Listed below are T cell receptor beta chains from one sample, sequenced in a study of cytotoxic CD8 clonotypes in ibrutinib-treated CLL. Assay used: immunoSEQ multiplex PCR; TCRdb lists only in-frame clones, some missing. The data hold some 43,000 clones, with about 70% observed a single time. Sequenced material: PBMCs, taken after 12 months of ibrutinib treatment. The receptors come from a human donor with chronic lymphocytic leukemia. The CDR3 runs from the conserved cysteine through the conserved F or W. The size field is filled for only some rows; it gives once, few, many or a size class.

size	V	J	CDR3
.	TRBV20-1	TRBJ1-5	CSARAEWPQHF
.	TRBV5-1	TRBJ1-1	CASSFSGPTEAFF
.	TRBV5-1	TRBJ2-5	CASAPPGTSPVTQYF
.	TRBV10-2	TRBJ2-3	CATLAPAGTDTQYF
few	TRBV10-3	TRBJ1-6	CAISTQGPYNSPLHF
.	TRBV7-9	TRBJ2-5	CASSRLGSPQETQYF
.	TRBV5-1	TRBJ2-1	CASSFTSGVHNEQFF
.	TRBV7-9	TRBJ2-5	CASSRLRETQYF
.	TRBV10-3	TRBJ2-7	CAITRRDRGYEQYF
.	TRBV28	TRBJ1-5	CASRPTGGSNQPQHF
.	TRBV7-2	TRBJ1-5	CASSFILGPNQPQHF
.	TRBV18	TRBJ2-7	CASSPFGGGDFSYEQYF
.	TRBV5-6	TRBJ1-2	CASSPWGDGYTF
.	TRBV2	TRBJ1-5	CASIGSNSNQPQHF
.	TRBV9	TRBJ1-5	CASSQGTGGNQPQHF